This section outlines one TCR beta chain sequence together with its context. This CDR3 has 13 amino acids. Germline V gives CDR1 SNHLY, CDR2 FYNNEI. V was cut by 6 bases and J by 5 bases, with 13 bases left in between. The data stem from a study of blood T cell repertoires in COVID-19. Using immunoSEQ multiplex PCR, the repertoire was profiled, and TCRdb retains in-frame clones only, with some absent. The profile covers more than 65,000 clones, with about four fifths appearing a single time and approximately 50% taken by the ten largest. Sequencing was done on a sample of peripheral blood. The chain links TRBV2 to TRBJ2-5, with D maybe TRBD2 (6 bases). The receptor comes from a human donor in a cohort sampled during active COVID-19. The CDR3 DNA follows: TGTGCCAGCAGGCCTGACGCGGGGGAGACCCAGTACTTC. Translating gives CASRPDAGETQYF.